This TCR beta chain was recovered during a study of blood T cells in healthy people across ages. Aged about 6 to 90, donors were systemically healthy Caucasians from Russia. Per-sample yields of isolated PBMCs were at least 6 million. The authors ran a second PCR of about 7 to 11 cycles using a sample-barcoded 5' primer and a J-beta primer mix. TCRdb re-derived calls from the 5' RACE reads in MiXCR, one entry per CDR3 protein. The sample lists around 1,800,000 distinct CDR3 sequences; 39% were seen once. This sequence originates from a human donor in good health. The sequenced material came from blood.

CDR3 bases: TGTGCCAGCAGCGTAGACCCTCTTAACTATGGCTACACCTTC. It translates to CASSVDPLNYGYTF. This sequence joins TRBV9 and TRBJ1-2; the D is unclear. Deletions cut 0 bases from V and 1 base from J, with 7 bases between. Germline CDR1 is SGDLS and CDR2 is YYNGEE. This CDR3 is 14 amino acids long. Drawing the rest from reference TRBV9 and TRBJ1-2, the complete variable domain is DSGVTQTPKHLITATGQRVTLRCSPRSGDLSVYWYQQSLDQGLQFLIQYYNGEERAKGNILERFSAQQFPDLHSELNLSSLELGDSALYFCASSVDPLNYGYTFGSGTRLTVV.